Listed here is a single T cell receptor (beta chain). Its antigen is unidentified. It was the roughly 130-subject validation cohort, separate from the approximately 670-subject first cohort, to which the donors belonged. This sample was included in a study of cytomegalovirus exposure and HLA in healthy donors. Study-wide context: A later analysis reported the 130 or so validation repertoires used the same platform as the approximately 670 first-cohort repertoires. Notes on the study in general: The authors enumerated some 160 TCR beta chains as linked to cytomegalovirus.

The CDR3 loop spans 14 amino acids. Deletions cut 2 bases from V and 1 base from J, with 8 bases between. From germline, CDR1 is LNHNV and CDR2 YYDKDF (reference sequence). Here immunoSEQ multiplex PCR was the method, and the copy in TCRdb shows in-frame clones only, minus some. The data hold around 58,000 clones, with 80% to 90% observed a single time. The sample taken for sequencing was PBMCs. The chain employs TRBV15 and TRBJ2-5; D is possibly TRBD1 (6 bases). The clonotype was recovered from a young woman in good health and CMV-seronegative. Here the CDR3 DNA reads TGTGCCACCAGCAGAACAGGGTCCCAAGAGACCCAGTACTTC. This translates into CATSRTGSQETQYF.